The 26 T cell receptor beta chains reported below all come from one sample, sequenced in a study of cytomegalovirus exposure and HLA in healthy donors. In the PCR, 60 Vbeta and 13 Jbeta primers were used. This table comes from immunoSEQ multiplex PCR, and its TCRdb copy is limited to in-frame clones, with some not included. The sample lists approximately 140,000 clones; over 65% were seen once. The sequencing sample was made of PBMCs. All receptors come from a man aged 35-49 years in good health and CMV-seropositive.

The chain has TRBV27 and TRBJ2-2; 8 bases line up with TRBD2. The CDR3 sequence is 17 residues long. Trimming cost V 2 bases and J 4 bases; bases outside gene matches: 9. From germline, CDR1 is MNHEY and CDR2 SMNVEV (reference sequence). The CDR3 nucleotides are TGTGCCAGCAGTTTAAGGGGACTAGTTGTTCGCACCGGGGAGCTGTTTTTT. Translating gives CASSLRGLVVRTGELFF.

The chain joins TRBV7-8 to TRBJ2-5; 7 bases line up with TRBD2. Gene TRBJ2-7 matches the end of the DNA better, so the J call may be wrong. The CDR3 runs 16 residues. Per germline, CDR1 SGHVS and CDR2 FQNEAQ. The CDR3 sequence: CASSIRIGGRAYEQYF. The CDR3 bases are TGTGCCAGCAGCATTAGAATTGGGGGGAGGGCCTACGAGCAGTACTTC.

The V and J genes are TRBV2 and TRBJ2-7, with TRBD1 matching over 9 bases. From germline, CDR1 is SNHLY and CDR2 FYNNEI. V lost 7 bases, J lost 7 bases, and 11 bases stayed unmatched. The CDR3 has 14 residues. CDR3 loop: CASKRDRDLGEQYF. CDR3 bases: TGTGCCAGCAAACGGGACAGGGACTTAGGAGAGCAGTACTTC.

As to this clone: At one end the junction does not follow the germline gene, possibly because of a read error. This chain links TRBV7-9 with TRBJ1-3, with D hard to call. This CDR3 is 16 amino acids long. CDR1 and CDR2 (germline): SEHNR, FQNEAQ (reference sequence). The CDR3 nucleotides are TGTTCCAGCAGCCCACTGGGCCAAGCCTCTGGAAACACCATATATTTT. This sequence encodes CSSSPLGQASGNTIYF.

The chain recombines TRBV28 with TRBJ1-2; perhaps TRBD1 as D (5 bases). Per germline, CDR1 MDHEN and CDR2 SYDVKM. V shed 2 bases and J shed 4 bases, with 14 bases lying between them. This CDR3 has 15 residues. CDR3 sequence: CASSLGGTGLYGYTF. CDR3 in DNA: TGTGCCAGCAGTTTAGGGGGTACGGGACTCTATGGCTACACCTTC.

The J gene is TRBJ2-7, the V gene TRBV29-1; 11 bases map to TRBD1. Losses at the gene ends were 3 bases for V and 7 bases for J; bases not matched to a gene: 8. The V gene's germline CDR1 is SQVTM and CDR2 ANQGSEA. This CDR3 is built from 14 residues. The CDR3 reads CSVDDRTGGKEQYF. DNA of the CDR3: TGCAGCGTTGACGATAGGACAGGGGGCAAGGAGCAGTACTTC.

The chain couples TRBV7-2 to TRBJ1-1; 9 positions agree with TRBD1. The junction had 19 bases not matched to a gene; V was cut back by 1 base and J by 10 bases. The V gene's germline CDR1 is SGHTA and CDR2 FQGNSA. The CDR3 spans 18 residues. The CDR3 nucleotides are TGTGCCAGCAGCTTAGGATCGGGACAGGGAAGTTCTGTGTCTGGAGCTTTCTTT. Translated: CASSLGSGQGSSVSGAFF.

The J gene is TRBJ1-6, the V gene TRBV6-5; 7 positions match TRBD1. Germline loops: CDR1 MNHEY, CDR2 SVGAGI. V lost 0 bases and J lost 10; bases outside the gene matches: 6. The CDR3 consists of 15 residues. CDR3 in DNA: TGTGCCAGCAGTTACTCGATGACAGGGAACTCACCCCTCCACTTT. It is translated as CASSYSMTGNSPLHF.

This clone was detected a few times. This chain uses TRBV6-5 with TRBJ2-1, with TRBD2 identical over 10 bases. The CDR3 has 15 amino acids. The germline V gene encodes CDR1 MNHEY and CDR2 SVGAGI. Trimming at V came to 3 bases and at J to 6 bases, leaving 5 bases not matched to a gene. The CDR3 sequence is CASSYSSGSVNEQFF. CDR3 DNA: TGTGCCAGCAGTTATTCTAGCGGGAGTGTCAATGAGCAGTTCTTC.

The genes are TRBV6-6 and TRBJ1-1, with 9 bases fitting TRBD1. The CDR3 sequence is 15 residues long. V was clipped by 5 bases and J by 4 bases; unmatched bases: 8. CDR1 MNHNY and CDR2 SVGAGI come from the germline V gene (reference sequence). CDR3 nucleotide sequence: TGTGCCAGCAGTAGACCGGGACAGGGCGGCACTGAAGCTTTCTTT. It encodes CASSRPGQGGTEAFF.

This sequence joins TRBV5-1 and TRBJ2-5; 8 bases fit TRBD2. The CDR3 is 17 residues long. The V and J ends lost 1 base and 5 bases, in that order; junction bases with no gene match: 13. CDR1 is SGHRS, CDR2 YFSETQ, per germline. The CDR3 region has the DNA TGCGCCAGCAGCTTGAAACCCGGGACTAGGATTGAGGAGACCCAGTACTTC. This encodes CASSLKPGTRIEETQYF.

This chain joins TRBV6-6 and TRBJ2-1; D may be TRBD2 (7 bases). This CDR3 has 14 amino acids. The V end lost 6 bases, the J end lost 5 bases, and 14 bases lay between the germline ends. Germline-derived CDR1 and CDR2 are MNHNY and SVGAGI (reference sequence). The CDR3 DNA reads TGTGCCAGCAGAAGGGGAGGGGGACACAATGAGCAGTTCTTC. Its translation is CASRRGGGHNEQFF.

CDR3 DNA sequence: TGCGCCAGCAGTTCGGTACAGGGGGCCGGTAGCACTGAAGCTTTCTTT. Encoded protein: CASSSVQGAGSTEAFF. The rearrangement uses TRBV5-1 and TRBJ1-1; 9 nucleotides agree with TRBD1. V trimming: 5 bases; J trimming: 4 bases; junction bases outside the gene matches: 12. The CDR3 is 16 residues long. CDR1 and CDR2 from the germline V gene are SGHRS and YFSETQ.

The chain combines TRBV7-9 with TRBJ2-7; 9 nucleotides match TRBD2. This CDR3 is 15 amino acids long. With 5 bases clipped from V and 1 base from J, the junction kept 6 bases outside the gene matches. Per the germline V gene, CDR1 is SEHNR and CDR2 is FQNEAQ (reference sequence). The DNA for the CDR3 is TGTGCCAGCAGCAGGCAAGCGGGAGGTTCCTACGAGCAGTACTTC. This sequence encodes CASSRQAGGSYEQYF.

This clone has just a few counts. The CDR3 is CASSQRPQGSSDTQYF. CDR3 nucleotides: TGTGCCAGCAGCCAAAGGCCCCAGGGTTCGTCAGATACGCAGTATTTT. The chain carries TRBV4-2 and TRBJ2-3, with D possibly matching TRBD1 (5 bases). The CDR3 spans 16 residues. The germline V gene encodes CDR1 LGHNA and CDR2 YNFKEQ. Between the trimmed V and J ends, which lost 2 bases and 4 bases, there was a span of 16 bases.

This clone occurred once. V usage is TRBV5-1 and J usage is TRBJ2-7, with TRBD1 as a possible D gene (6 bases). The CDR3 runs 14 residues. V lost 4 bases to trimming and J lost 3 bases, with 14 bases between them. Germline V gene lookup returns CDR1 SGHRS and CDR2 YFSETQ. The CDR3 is CASSQQGEGYEQYF. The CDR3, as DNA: TGCGCCAGCAGCCAACAGGGTGAGGGCTACGAGCAGTACTTC.

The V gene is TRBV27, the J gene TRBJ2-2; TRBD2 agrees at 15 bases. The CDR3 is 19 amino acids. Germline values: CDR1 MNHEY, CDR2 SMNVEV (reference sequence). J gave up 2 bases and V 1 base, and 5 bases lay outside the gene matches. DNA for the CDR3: TGTGCCAGCAGTTTATTAAGGACTAGCGGGAGGGCCAACACCGGGGAGCTGTTTTTT. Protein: CASSLLRTSGRANTGELFF.

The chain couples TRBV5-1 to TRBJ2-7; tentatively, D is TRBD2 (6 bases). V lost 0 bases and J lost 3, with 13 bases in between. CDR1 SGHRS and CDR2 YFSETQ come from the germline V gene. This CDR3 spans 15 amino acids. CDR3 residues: CASSLVGGRNYEQYF. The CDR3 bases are TGCGCCAGCAGCTTGGTGGGAGGAAGGAACTACGAGCAGTACTTC.

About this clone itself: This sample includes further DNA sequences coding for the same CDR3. The DNA of the CDR3 is TGTGCCAGCAGCTTAGGACAGGGTAGCAATCAGCCCCAGCATTTT. Amino acid sequence: CASSLGQGSNQPQHF. The V call is TRBV7-9, the J call TRBJ1-5, with TRBD1 matching over 7 bases. V was clipped by 1 base and J by 0 bases; unmatched bases: 0. Germline lookup yields CDR1 SEHNR and CDR2 FQNEAQ (reference sequence). This CDR3 contains 15 residues.

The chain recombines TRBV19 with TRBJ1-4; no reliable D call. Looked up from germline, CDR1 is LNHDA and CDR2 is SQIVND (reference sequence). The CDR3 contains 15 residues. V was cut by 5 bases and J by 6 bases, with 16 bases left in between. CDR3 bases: TGTGCCAGTAGTCCCCTAGCAGCACAAGATGAAAAACTGTTTTTT. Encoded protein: CASSPLAAQDEKLFF.

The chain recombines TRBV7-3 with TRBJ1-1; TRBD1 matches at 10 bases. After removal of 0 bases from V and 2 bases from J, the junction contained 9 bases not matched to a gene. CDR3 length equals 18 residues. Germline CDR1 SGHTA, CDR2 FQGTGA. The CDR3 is CASSLTGTGVPGNTEAFF. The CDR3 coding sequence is TGTGCCAGCAGCTTAACCGGGACAGGGGTCCCTGGAAACACTGAAGCTTTCTTT.

CDR3 in amino acids: CASSHPVRGSEAFF. In nucleotides, the CDR3 is TGCGCCAGCAGCCACCCCGTGCGGGGCTCTGAAGCTTTCTTT. This chain uses TRBV4-1 with TRBJ1-1; D is possibly TRBD1 (5 bases). Trimming removed 3 bases at V and 6 bases at J, with 14 bases between. CDR3 size: 14 residues. CDR1 is MGHRA and CDR2 is YSYEKL in the germline V gene.

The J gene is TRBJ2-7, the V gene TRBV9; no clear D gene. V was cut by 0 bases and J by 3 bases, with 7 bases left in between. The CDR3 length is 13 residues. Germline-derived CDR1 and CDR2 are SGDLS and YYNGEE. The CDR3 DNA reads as TGTGCCAGCAGCGTAGCACAGAACTACGAGCAGTACTTC. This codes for CASSVAQNYEQYF.

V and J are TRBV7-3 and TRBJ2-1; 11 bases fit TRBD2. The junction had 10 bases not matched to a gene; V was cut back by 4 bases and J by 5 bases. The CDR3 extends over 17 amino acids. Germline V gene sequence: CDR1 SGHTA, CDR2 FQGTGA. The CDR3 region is CASSSSSSGRPNNEQFF. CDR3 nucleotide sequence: TGTGCCAGCAGCTCCTCGTCTAGCGGGAGGCCCAACAATGAGCAGTTCTTC.

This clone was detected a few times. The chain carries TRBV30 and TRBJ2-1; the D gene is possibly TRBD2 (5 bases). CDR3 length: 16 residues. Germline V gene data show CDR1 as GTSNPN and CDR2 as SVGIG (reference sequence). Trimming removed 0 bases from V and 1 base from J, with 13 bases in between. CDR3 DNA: TGTGCCTGGAGTGTTTTGGGAGCATCATCCTACAATGAGCAGTTCTTC. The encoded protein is CAWSVLGASSYNEQFF.

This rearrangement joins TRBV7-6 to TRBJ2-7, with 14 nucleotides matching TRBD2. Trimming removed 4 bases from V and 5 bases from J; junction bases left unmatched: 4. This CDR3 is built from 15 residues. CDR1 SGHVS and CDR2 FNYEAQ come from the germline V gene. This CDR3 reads CASSWGGLAGDEQYF. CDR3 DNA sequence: TGTGCCAGCAGCTGGGGGGGACTAGCGGGAGACGAGCAGTACTTC.